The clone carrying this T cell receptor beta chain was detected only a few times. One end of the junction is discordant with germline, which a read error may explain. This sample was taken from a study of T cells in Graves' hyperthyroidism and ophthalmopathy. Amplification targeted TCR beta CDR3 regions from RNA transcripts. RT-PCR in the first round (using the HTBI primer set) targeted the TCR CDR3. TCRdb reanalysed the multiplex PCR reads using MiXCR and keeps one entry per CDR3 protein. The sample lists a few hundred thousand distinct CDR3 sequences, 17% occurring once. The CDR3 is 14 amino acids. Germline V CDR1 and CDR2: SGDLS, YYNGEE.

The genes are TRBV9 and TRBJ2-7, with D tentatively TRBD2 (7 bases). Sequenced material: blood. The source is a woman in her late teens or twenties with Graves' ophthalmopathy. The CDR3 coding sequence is TGTGCCAGCAGCTCAGACGGGGGGCCCTACGGGCAGTACTTC. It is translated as CASSSDGGPYGQYF.